The clone carrying this T cell receptor beta chain was counted many times. TCRdb used MiXCR to reprocess the RT-PCR reads, holding one entry per CDR3 protein. Of about 680,000 distinct CDR3 sequences listed, approximately 14% are singletons. This CDR3 spans 14 amino acids. Germline V gene sequence: CDR1 SQVTM, CDR2 ANQGSEA. With 0 bases removed from V and 4 bases from J, the gap between germline ends came to 7 bases. The TCR was taken from a female donor in good health, serving as a healthy control. This chain uses TRBV29-1 with TRBJ1-6; no clear D. The sequenced material came from memory CD4+ T cells from blood. The CDR3 nucleotides read TGCAGCGTTGAAGAACGAGTTTATAATTCACCCCTCCACTTT. This sequence encodes CSVEERVYNSPLHF.